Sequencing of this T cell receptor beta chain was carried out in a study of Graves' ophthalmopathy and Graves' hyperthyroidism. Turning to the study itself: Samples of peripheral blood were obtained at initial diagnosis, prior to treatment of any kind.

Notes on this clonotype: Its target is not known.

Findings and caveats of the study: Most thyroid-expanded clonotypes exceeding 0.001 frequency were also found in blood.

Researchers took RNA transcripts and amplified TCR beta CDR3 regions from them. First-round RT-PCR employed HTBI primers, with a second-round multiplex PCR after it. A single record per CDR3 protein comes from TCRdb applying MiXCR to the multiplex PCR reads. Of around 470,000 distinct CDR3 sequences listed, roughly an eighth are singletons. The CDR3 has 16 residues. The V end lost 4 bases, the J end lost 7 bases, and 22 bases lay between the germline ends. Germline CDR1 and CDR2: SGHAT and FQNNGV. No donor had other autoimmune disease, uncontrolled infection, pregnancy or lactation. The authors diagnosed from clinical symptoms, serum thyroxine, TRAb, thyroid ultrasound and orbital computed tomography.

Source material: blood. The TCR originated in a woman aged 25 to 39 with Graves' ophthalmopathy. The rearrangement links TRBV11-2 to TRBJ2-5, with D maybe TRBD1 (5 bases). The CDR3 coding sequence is TGTGCCAGCAGCTCCCGGACGGACACCTTGGCTCGGACCCAGTACTTC. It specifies CASSSRTDTLARTQYF.